This entry lists 28 T cell receptor beta chains sequenced from one sample in a study of blood T cell repertoires in COVID-19. Only in-frame clones appear in the TCRdb table, and some are missing; sequencing was by immunoSEQ multiplex PCR. The data contain approximately 140,000 clones, about 86% of them seen just once; the ten biggest clones take up 8.2%. Sequencing input: peripheral blood. The receptors originated from a woman aged 55-70 years with acute or convalescent COVID-19.

As to this clone: Other DNA sequences in this sample translate to the same CDR3. This chain joins TRBV6-1 and TRBJ2-1, with D perhaps matching TRBD2 (5 bases). The germline gives CDR1 MNHNS, CDR2 SASEGT. Trimming cost V 4 bases and J 0 bases, with 13 bases left between them. This CDR3 is built from 16 residues. The CDR3 loop is CASSALSGSSYNEQFF. The CDR3 nucleotides are TGTGCCAGCAGTGCATTAAGCGGTAGCTCCTACAATGAGCAGTTCTTC.

The chain couples TRBV11-2 to TRBJ1-1; 12 bases align to TRBD1. The CDR3 has 15 amino acids. The germline CDR1 and CDR2 sequences are SGHAT and FQNNGV. The ends lost 5 bases at V and 7 bases at J; junction bases unmatched: 8. The CDR3 DNA reads as TGTGCCAGCAGCCCCAGAGGGACAGGGGGCGATGAAGCTTTCTTT. This encodes CASSPRGTGGDEAFF.

J is TRBJ2-7 and V is TRBV4-1, with 8 bases identical to TRBD1. V shed 0 bases and J 5 bases; nucleotides not matched to a gene: 6. Germline values: CDR1 MGHRA, CDR2 YSYEKL. The CDR3 consists of 15 residues. This CDR3 reads CASSQDRDRGDEQYF. CDR3 nucleotide sequence: TGCGCCAGCAGCCAAGATCGAGACAGGGGTGACGAGCAGTACTTC.

V usage is TRBV10-3 and J usage is TRBJ2-2; TRBD2 matches 12 bases. Germline V CDR1 and CDR2: ENHRY, SYGVKD. V gave up 6 bases and J gave up 6 bases; unmatched junction bases: 2. This CDR3 is built from 14 residues. The CDR3 region has the DNA TGTGCCATCAGCTCTAGCGGGGGGGCCGGGGAGCTGTTTTTT. Translation: CAISSSGGAGELFF.

The gene calls are TRBV27 and TRBJ1-5; possibly TRBD1 for D (6 bases). Per germline, CDR1 MNHEY and CDR2 SMNVEV (reference sequence). The CDR3 spans 13 residues. The DNA for the CDR3 is TGTGCAGCTGGGGGCAGAAACAATCAGCCCCAGCATTTT. It translates to CAAGGRNNQPQHF.

In the case of this clone: A read error may account for a junction end that differs from germline. The chain joins TRBV28 to TRBJ1-6, with 8 positions matching TRBD1. The germline gives CDR1 MDHEN, CDR2 SYDVKM. The CDR3 sequence is 14 residues long. This chain's CDR3 is CASTGQAYNSPLHF. CDR3 bases: TGTGCCAGCACGGGACAGGCCTACAATTCACCCCTCCACTTT.

The rearrangement uses TRBV7-3 and TRBJ2-1, with D perhaps TRBD2 (5 bases). This CDR3 contains 16 residues. Looked up from germline, CDR1 is SGHTA and CDR2 is FQGTGA. Trimming pared 3 bases from V and 4 bases from J, leaving 16 bases between. CDR3 bases: TGTGCCAGCAGCTTGACACCCGGGGAGTTTTACAATGAGCAGTTCTTC. It yields the protein CASSLTPGEFYNEQFF.

The rearrangement links TRBV19 to TRBJ2-1; possibly TRBD1 for D (5 bases). V lost 2 bases and J lost 7, with 9 bases in between. The length of the CDR3 is 13 residues. The V gene's germline CDR1 is LNHDA and CDR2 SQIVND (reference sequence). CDR3 nucleotide sequence: TGTGCCAGTAGTATATTGGGGCCAAATGAGCAGTTCTTC. Its protein product is CASSILGPNEQFF.

The chain joins TRBV12-3 or TRBV12-4 to TRBJ2-7, with D hard to call. This CDR3 is built from 12 residues. The germline V and J ends were trimmed by 5 bases and 4 bases, with 9 bases remaining between them. CDR3 bases: TGTGCCAGCAGTAGAACAGTTTACGAGCAGTACTTC. Translation: CASSRTVYEQYF.

The rearrangement links TRBV27 to TRBJ2-1; D is possibly TRBD2 (7 bases). Trimming shortened V by 2 bases and J by 9 bases, and 17 bases separated the two germline ends. The germline CDR1 and CDR2 sequences are MNHEY and SMNVEV (reference sequence). The CDR3 totals 15 residues. This CDR3 is CASSLVAGARGEQFF. CDR3 sequence (DNA): TGTGCCAGCAGTTTAGTGGCGGGGGCGCGGGGTGAGCAGTTCTTC.

Notes on this clone: In the same sample, other DNA sequences code for this CDR3. The chain is built from TRBV30 and TRBJ1-1, with D possibly matching TRBD1 (6 bases). Germline loops: CDR1 GTSNPN, CDR2 SVGIG (reference sequence). V lost 1 base, J lost 1 base, and 10 bases lay in between. This CDR3 comprises 14 residues. As DNA, the CDR3 is TGTGCCTGGAGTGGTGACAGGAGGAACACTGAAGCTTTCTTT. It encodes CAWSGDRRNTEAFF.

This clone was counted only a few times. Other nucleotide sequences from this sample produce the same CDR3. The chain links TRBV7-3 to TRBJ2-3, with 9 bases lining up with TRBD2. CDR3 length equals 15 residues. V gave up 5 bases and J gave up 0 bases; unmatched junction bases: 3. CDR1 and CDR2 (germline): SGHTA, FQGTGA. The CDR3 region is CASSRSGGSTDTQYF. As DNA, the CDR3 is TGTGCCAGCAGCCGGAGCGGGGGGAGCACAGATACGCAGTATTTT. Combining the CDR3 with reference TRBV7-3 and TRBJ2-3 gives the whole variable domain GAGVSQTPSNKVTEKGKYVELRCDPISGHTALYWYRQSLGQGPEFLIYFQGTGAADDSGLPNDRFFAVRPEGSVSTLKIQRTERGDSAVYLCASSRSGGSTDTQYFGPGTRLTVL.

This chain links TRBV7-2 with TRBJ1-1, with a weak D call TRBD1 (6 bases). Germline V CDR1 and CDR2: SGHTA, FQGNSA. Deletions cut 3 bases from V and 11 bases from J, with 16 bases between. The CDR3 loop spans 13 amino acids. The CDR3 loop reads CASSFKTGPGAFF. In DNA form, the CDR3 reads TGTGCCAGCAGCTTTAAAACAGGGCCCGGGGCTTTCTTT.

The chain is built from TRBV4-2 and TRBJ1-6; no firm D call. The CDR3 runs 16 residues. CDR1 and CDR2 from the germline V gene are LGHNA and YNFKEQ. V dropped 5 bases and J dropped 6 bases, with 17 bases sitting between them. The CDR3 loop is CASSSRSGSPNSPLHF. CDR3 DNA sequence: TGTGCCAGCAGCTCAAGGTCCGGGAGTCCTAATTCACCCCTCCACTTT.

The chain couples TRBV18 to TRBJ2-1; D perhaps matches TRBD2 (6 bases). V was pared by 1 base and J by 6 bases, with 25 bases between. Germline CDR1 KGHSH, CDR2 LQKENI. This CDR3 is 19 amino acids long. The CDR3, as DNA: TGTGCCAGCTCACCACGGGCCGGCGGAGGCCAGTTCGGGGGCAATGAGCAGTTCTTC. Amino acids: CASSPRAGGGQFGGNEQFF.

The rearrangement joins TRBV5-1 to TRBJ2-1; TRBD2 matches 9 bases. The V gene's germline CDR1 is SGHRS and CDR2 YFSETQ. The CDR3 extends over 15 amino acids. Trimming at V came to 4 bases and at J to 0 bases, leaving 2 bases not matched to a gene. CDR3 protein: CASSLSGGSYNEQFF. The CDR3 DNA sequence: TGCGCCAGCAGCCTTAGCGGGGGCTCCTACAATGAGCAGTTCTTC.

The rearrangement uses TRBV9 and TRBJ2-1; 9 bases fit TRBD2. The germline CDR1 and CDR2 sequences are SGDLS and YYNGEE. CDR3 length: 16 residues. After removal of 3 bases from V and 10 bases from J, the junction contained 14 bases not matched to a gene. CDR3 in DNA: TGTGCCAGCAGCGCGGTACCAGGGACTAGCTTGAGGGAGCAGTTCTTC. Its protein is CASSAVPGTSLREQFF.

This chain connects TRBV7-3 to TRBJ2-1; tentative D call: TRBD1 (5 bases). The CDR3 contains 13 residues. V shed 5 bases and J shed 15 bases, with 20 bases lying between them. Germline V lookup: CDR1 SGHTA, CDR2 FQGTGA. CDR3 nucleotide sequence: TGTGCCAGCAGCAACAGGACCGGCTTCCCCTGGTTCTTC. Its protein is CASSNRTGFPWFF.

J is TRBJ2-1 and V is TRBV7-8, with D possibly matching TRBD2 (5 bases). Trimming stripped 3 bases from V and 6 bases from J, with 9 bases between. The germline V gene encodes CDR1 SGHVS and CDR2 FQNEAQ. The CDR3 consists of 13 residues. The CDR3 nucleotides are TGTGCCAGCAGCTTTCGGGGAAGCAATGAGCAGTTCTTC. It specifies CASSFRGSNEQFF. Together with reference TRBV7-8 and TRBJ2-1, the CDR3 gives the full variable domain: GAGVSQSPRYKVAKRGQDVALRCDPISGHVSLFWYQQALGQGPEFLTYFQNEAQLDKSGLPSDRFFAERPEGSVSTLKIQRTQQEDSAVYLCASSFRGSNEQFFGPGTRLTVL.

This rearrangement joins TRBV10-3 to TRBJ1-1; D not resolved. The CDR3 length is 15 residues. Trimming removed 3 bases from V and 1 base from J, with 12 bases in between. Germline V lookup: CDR1 ENHRY, CDR2 SYGVKD. CDR3 nucleotide sequence: TGTGCCATCAGTGACGTCCCTCGGGGGAACACTGAAGCTTTCTTT. As protein: CAISDVPRGNTEAFF.

The chain combines TRBV30 with TRBJ2-7; possibly TRBD1 for D (7 bases). Germline V CDR1 and CDR2: GTSNPN, SVGIG (reference sequence). The CDR3 is made up of 15 amino acids. V was cut by 0 bases and J by 0 bases, with 12 bases left in between. The CDR3 region has the DNA TGTGCCTGGAGTGTTACGCAGGGGGGCTCCTACGAGCAGTACTTC. Amino acid sequence: CAWSVTQGGSYEQYF.

The CDR3 region has the DNA TGTGCCAGCAGCACCACTAGCGGTGCTAGCACAGATACGCAGTATTTT. Its translation is CASSTTSGASTDTQYF. This rearrangement joins TRBV9 to TRBJ2-3; 8 nucleotides align to TRBD2. The junction had 7 bases not matched to a gene; V was cut back by 4 bases and J by 0 bases. Germline V gives CDR1 SGDLS, CDR2 YYNGEE. The CDR3 runs to 16 residues.

This chain connects TRBV12-3 or TRBV12-4 to TRBJ1-2; TRBD1 matches 7 bases. Trimming cost V 7 bases and J 2 bases; bases outside gene matches: 4. The CDR3 has 13 amino acids. CDR3 amino acids: CASTPGQNYGYTF. CDR3 bases: TGTGCCAGCACCCCGGGACAGAACTATGGCTACACCTTC.

This rearrangement joins TRBV9 to TRBJ1-3; possible D gene TRBD1, 5 bases. The germline gives CDR1 SGDLS, CDR2 YYNGEE. The V and J ends lost 3 bases and 2 bases respectively, with 12 bases between them. The CDR3 loop spans 15 amino acids. CDR3 DNA: TGTGCCAGCAGCGGCCAGGGCATTCCTGGAAACACCATATATTTT. Its protein product is CASSGQGIPGNTIYF.

This chain uses TRBV7-2 with TRBJ2-2; no clear D. The CDR3 sequence is 14 residues long. V was cut by 5 bases and J by 6 bases, with 13 bases left in between. Germline-derived CDR1 and CDR2 are SGHTA and FQGNSA. The CDR3 DNA follows: TGTGCCAGCAGCCACTCCTATTCCGCCGGGGAGCTGTTTTTT. Its protein product is CASSHSYSAGELFF.

The rearrangement links TRBV5-5 to TRBJ2-5, with 8 nucleotides matching TRBD1. From germline, CDR1 is SGHKS and CDR2 YYEKEE (reference sequence). The CDR3 spans 15 residues. V lost 4 bases, J lost 4 bases, and 9 bases stayed unmatched. As DNA, the CDR3 is TGTGCCAGCAGCCACCAGACAGGGGTGGCAGAGACCCAGTACTTC. This gives the protein CASSHQTGVAETQYF.

The rearrangement joins TRBV29-1 to TRBJ2-5; 10 bases match TRBD1. Germline V gene data show CDR1 as SQVTM and CDR2 as ANQGSEA. This CDR3 is built from 15 residues. V shed 5 bases and J 1 base; nucleotides not matched to a gene: 7. The CDR3 DNA reads TGCAGCGTTCCTAGGGGGACAGGGGCCCAAGAGACCCAGTACTTC. Encoded protein: CSVPRGTGAQETQYF.

This chain joins TRBV19 and TRBJ1-4; 8 bases match TRBD1. From germline, CDR1 is LNHDA and CDR2 SQIVND (reference sequence). V was clipped by 6 bases and J by 4 bases; unmatched bases: 4. This CDR3 comprises 14 residues. CDR3 region: CASSGQGLNEKLFF. The CDR3 bases are TGTGCCAGTAGCGGACAGGGTCTTAATGAAAAACTGTTTTTT.